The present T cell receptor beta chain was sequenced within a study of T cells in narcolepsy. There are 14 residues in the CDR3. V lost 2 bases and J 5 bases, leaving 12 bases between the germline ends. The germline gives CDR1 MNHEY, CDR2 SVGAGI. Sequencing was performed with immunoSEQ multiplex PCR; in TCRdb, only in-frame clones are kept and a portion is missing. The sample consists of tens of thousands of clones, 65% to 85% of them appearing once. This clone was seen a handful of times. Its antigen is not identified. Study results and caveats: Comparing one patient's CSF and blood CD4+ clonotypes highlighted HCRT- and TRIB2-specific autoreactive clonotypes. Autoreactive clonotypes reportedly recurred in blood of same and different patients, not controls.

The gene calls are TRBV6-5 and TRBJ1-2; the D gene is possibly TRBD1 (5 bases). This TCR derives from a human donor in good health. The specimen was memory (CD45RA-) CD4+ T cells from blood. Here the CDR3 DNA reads TGTGCCAGCAGTTACGCGACAGATCTATATGGCTACACCTTC. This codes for CASSYATDLYGYTF.